The TCR beta chain under discussion was sequenced for a study of CD8 T cells in ankylosing spondylitis. The study's findings and limits: Blood from ankylosing spondylitis patients appeared to carry a characteristic roughly 8-variant TCR beta motif.

At least ten counts were recorded for this clonotype. Its antigen is not known. Using quantitative 5'-RACE with molecular barcodes, the authors made TCR beta libraries. TCRdb passed the 5' RACE reads through MiXCR, listing each CDR3 protein once. The table lists tens of thousands of distinct CDR3 sequences, about 5.3% of them singletons. The receptor's source is a female donor with ankylosing spondylitis or in good health (not recorded which). Sequencing input: blood, either unsorted or a sorted T cell fraction (not recorded which).

CDR3 in DNA: TGTGCCAGCAGCCCACGGGCCGGGAGCGTTGGCACAGATACGCAGTATTTT. Encoded protein: CASSPRAGSVGTDTQYF. This chain links TRBV9 with TRBJ2-3; possible D gene TRBD2, 6 bases. Germline lookup yields CDR1 SGDLS and CDR2 YYNGEE. CDR3 length: 17 amino acids. The germline V and J ends were trimmed by 4 bases and 1 base, with 19 bases remaining between them. Combining the CDR3 with reference TRBV9 and TRBJ2-3 gives the whole variable domain DSGVTQTPKHLITATGQRVTLRCSPRSGDLSVYWYQQSLDQGLQFLIQYYNGEERAKGNILERFSAQQFPDLHSELNLSSLELGDSALYFCASSPRAGSVGTDTQYFGPGTRLTVL.